One and the same sample provided the 10 T cell receptor beta chains below, sequenced in a study of cytotoxic CD8 clonotypes in ibrutinib-treated CLL. The table came from immunoSEQ multiplex PCR; TCRdb's copy has only in-frame clones and leaves some out. The sample lists hundreds of thousands of clones; 70% were seen once. The sequenced sample was PBMCs, obtained after 24 months of ibrutinib treatment. The receptors originated from a human donor with chronic lymphocytic leukemia.

V and J are TRBV25-1 and TRBJ2-7, with a weak D call TRBD2 (5 bases). Per germline, CDR1 MGHDK and CDR2 SYGVNS. Trimming pared 10 bases from V and 7 bases from J, leaving 26 bases between. The CDR3 covers 15 residues. CDR3 DNA sequence: TGTGCCACCAAACAAGCGGCTACCCGAAGGGAGGAGCAGTACTTC. It specifies CATKQAATRREEQYF.

This chain connects TRBV30 to TRBJ2-2, with 7 bases that match TRBD1. CDR1 and CDR2 from the germline V gene are GTSNPN and SVGIG (reference sequence). This CDR3 region has 13 residues. DNA for the CDR3: TGTGCGGCACCGGGACAGTCTGCCGGGGAGCTGTTTTTT. It translates to CAAPGQSAGELFF. The variable domain in full, completed from reference TRBV30 and TRBJ2-2, reads SQTIHQWPATLVQPVGSPLSLECTVEGTSNPNLYWYRQAAGRGLQLLFYSVGIGQISSEVPQNLSASRPQDRQFILSSKKLLLSDSGFYLCAAPGQSAGELFFGEGSRLTVL.

This clone was seen ten or more times. The J gene is TRBJ2-7, the V gene TRBV27; perhaps TRBD1 as D (5 bases). Deletions cut 5 bases from V and 0 bases from J, with 8 bases between. CDR1 and CDR2 from the germline V gene are MNHEY and SMNVEV (reference sequence). This CDR3 contains 13 residues. CDR3 residues: CASSGRDSYEQYF. CDR3 bases: TGTGCCAGCAGTGGCAGGGACTCCTACGAGCAGTACTTC.

This chain connects TRBV11-3 to TRBJ2-3; D tentatively fits TRBD1 or TRBD2 (5 bases each). Germline CDR1 SGHNT, CDR2 YENEEA. Deletions cut 5 bases from V and 4 bases from J, with 19 bases between. This CDR3 region has 16 residues. The CDR3 DNA follows: TGTGCCAGCAGCCCCATAAGTGGCAGGGACGCAGATACGCAGTATTTT. Its protein is CASSPISGRDADTQYF.

The chain uses TRBV11-3 and TRBJ2-7; 9 bases agree with TRBD1. The J segment lost 1 base and the V segment lost 3 bases, leaving 4 bases of the junction unmatched. The CDR3 extends over 15 amino acids. Germline-derived CDR1 and CDR2 are SGHNT and YENEEA. The CDR3 sequence: CASSFGQGLSYEQYF. In nucleotides, the CDR3 is TGTGCCAGCAGCTTCGGACAGGGGCTTTCCTACGAGCAGTACTTC.

J is TRBJ2-3 and V is TRBV6-1, with 11 bases lining up with TRBD1. Germline V lookup: CDR1 MNHNS, CDR2 SASEGT. The CDR3 has 15 amino acids. V shed 4 bases and J 2 bases; nucleotides not matched to a gene: 2. The CDR3 nucleotides read TGTGCCAGCAGTGGGGACAGGGGGATCACAGATACGCAGTATTTT. Translation gives CASSGDRGITDTQYF.

The chain links TRBV7-3 to TRBJ1-1; weak D call: TRBD1 (6 bases). The V gene's germline CDR1 is SGHTA and CDR2 FQGTGA. Trimming pared 5 bases from V and 8 bases from J, leaving 18 bases between. The CDR3 is 14 residues long. The CDR3 spells CASSPVGGTGEAFF. The CDR3 nucleotides are TGTGCCAGCAGCCCCGTGGGGGGTACAGGGGAAGCTTTCTTT.

The rearrangement joins TRBV10-3 to TRBJ2-7, with TRBD1 identical over 9 bases. Germline lookup yields CDR1 ENHRY and CDR2 SYGVKD. The CDR3 spans 14 residues. Germline trimming cut 6 bases from V and 2 bases from J; bases unmatched to any gene: 5. CDR3 nucleotide sequence: TGTGCCATCAGGGCCGGGACAGGGCCCTACGAGCAGTACTTC. Translating gives CAIRAGTGPYEQYF.

This clone was counted between two and nine times. The chain has TRBV29-1 and TRBJ1-4, with 7 bases matching TRBD1. The CDR3 totals 11 residues. Germline V CDR1 and CDR2: SQVTM, ANQGSEA. V trimming: 6 bases; J trimming: 10 bases; junction bases outside the gene matches: 5. CDR3 residues: CSVVRTGKLFF. The CDR3 nucleotides read TGCAGCGTCGTACGGACAGGAAAACTGTTTTTT.

The chain employs TRBV5-1 and TRBJ1-1; D perhaps matches TRBD1 (5 bases). V dropped 2 bases and J dropped 0 bases, with 11 bases sitting between them. The CDR3 has 15 amino acids. Looked up from germline, CDR1 is SGHRS and CDR2 is YFSETQ. CDR3 in amino acids: CASSFQGTMNTEAFF. The CDR3 DNA reads TGCGCCAGCAGCTTTCAGGGAACTATGAACACTGAAGCTTTCTTT.